The 17 T cell receptor beta chains given below trace back to one sample, sequenced in a study of neoadjuvant anti-PD-1 for oral cavity cancer. The protocol was immunoSEQ multiplex PCR, while the TCRdb copy is restricted to in-frame clones and leaves out a portion. The profile covers about 14,000 clones, with 60% to 80% appearing a single time and roughly 2.4% taken by the ten largest. The material was PBMCs, obtained before nivolumab (anti-PD-1) treatment. Receptors were obtained from a person aged 35-79 years with oral cavity squamous cell carcinoma.

The chain uses TRBV2 and TRBJ2-1; the match to TRBD2 covers 11 bases. CDR3 size: 14 residues. With V trimmed by 11 bases and J by 5 bases, 8 bases remained unmatched. Germline V gives CDR1 SNHLY, CDR2 FYNNEI. CDR3 sequence reads: CAVGGTSGNNEQFF. Written as DNA, the CDR3 is TGTGCCGTAGGGGGGACTAGCGGTAACAATGAGCAGTTCTTC.

The V and J genes are TRBV5-1 and TRBJ1-1; 10 nucleotides align to TRBD1. The CDR3 covers 14 residues. Germline CDR1 SGHRS, CDR2 YFSETQ. Trimming took 4 bases from V and 6 from J; bases not matched to a gene: 6. The CDR3 region has the DNA TGCGCCAGCAGCCCGGGACAGGGGTGGGCTGAAGCTTTCTTT. Its translation: CASSPGQGWAEAFF.

CDR3 DNA: TGCGCCAGCAAGCTTCAGAGCTCTTATGGCTACACCTTC. Protein product: CASKLQSSYGYTF. V gene TRBV5-1 combines with J gene TRBJ1-2; D is ambiguous. Trimming cost V 6 bases and J 5 bases, with 14 bases left between them. Germline CDR1 SGHRS, CDR2 YFSETQ. The CDR3 runs to 13 residues. Variable domain in full (rest from reference TRBV5-1 and TRBJ1-2): KAGVTQTPRYLIKTRGQQVTLSCSPISGHRSVSWYQQTPGQGLQFLFEYFSETQRNKGNFPGRFSGRQFSNSRSEMNVSTLELGDSALYLCASKLQSSYGYTFGSGTRLTVV.

The chain is built from TRBV5-4 and TRBJ2-7; 8 nucleotides match TRBD2. V lost 4 bases and J lost 0; bases outside the gene matches: 9. The CDR3 is 16 amino acids. Looked up from germline, CDR1 is SGHNT and CDR2 is YYREEE (reference sequence). The DNA of the CDR3 is TGTGCCAGCAGCCGCGCCCTAGCGGGCCACTCCTACGAGCAGTACTTC. It codes for CASSRALAGHSYEQYF.

In its sample, this clone was seen once. The chain recombines TRBV7-6 with TRBJ1-6, with unresolved D. V lost 2 bases, J lost 14 bases, and 22 bases lay in between. Germline CDR1 and CDR2: SGHVS and FNYEAQ. The CDR3 sequence is 16 residues long. DNA of the CDR3: TGTGCCAGCAGCTTATTAGGTGGGAACCCCCCTACGGCCCTCCACTTT. It codes for CASSLLGGNPPTALHF.

This clone has just a few counts. V usage is TRBV5-4 and J usage is TRBJ1-6; tentatively, D is TRBD1 (6 bases). Trimming removed 2 bases from V and 9 bases from J, with 15 bases in between. From germline, CDR1 is SGHNT and CDR2 YYREEE (reference sequence). This CDR3 has 15 residues. The CDR3 DNA reads as TGTGCCAGCAGCTTTTGGGCAGGGGTGCTTTCACCCCTCCACTTT. Residues: CASSFWAGVLSPLHF.

This clone has just one count. V is TRBV6-1 and J is TRBJ2-1; 7 bases agree with TRBD2. The CDR3 runs to 15 residues. Germline CDR1 MNHNS, CDR2 SASEGT. V lost 4 bases to trimming and J lost 9 bases; unmatched junction nucleotides: 12. The chain's CDR3 is CASSGRTSRFVEQFF. The CDR3 nucleotides read TGTGCCAGCAGTGGAAGGACTAGTAGGTTCGTTGAGCAGTTCTTC.

This clone appeared a single time. The gene calls are TRBV9 and TRBJ2-7; 9 bases match TRBD2. The CDR3 length is 15 residues. With 4 bases clipped from V and 5 bases from J, the junction kept 10 bases outside the gene matches. Germline V lookup: CDR1 SGDLS, CDR2 YYNGEE. CDR3 residues: CASSLLAGVIDEQYF. In DNA form, the CDR3 reads TGTGCCAGCAGCCTCTTAGCGGGAGTGATAGACGAGCAGTACTTC.

The sample holds a few counts of this clone. The genes are TRBV19 and TRBJ2-5, with unresolved D. Trimming left V 4 bases short and J 0 bases short, with 6 bases between. The V gene's germline CDR1 is LNHDA and CDR2 SQIVND (reference sequence). CDR3 length equals 13 residues. DNA of the CDR3: TGTGCCAGTAGTAGAGCCTACCAAGAGACCCAGTACTTC. Protein sequence: CASSRAYQETQYF.

This clone was seen more than once but under ten times. V is TRBV5-8 and J is TRBJ1-5; D gene unclear. The CDR3 covers 14 residues. Germline lookup yields CDR1 SGHTS and CDR2 YDEGEE. Trimming removed 4 bases at V and 7 bases at J, with 15 bases between. The CDR3 region has the DNA TGTGCCAGCAGCCCTATAGGGTTAGGACAGCCCCAGCATTTT. Translated: CASSPIGLGQPQHF.

This clone was observed a handful of times. The gene calls are TRBV11-2 and TRBJ2-7, with D possibly TRBD1 on 5 matching bases. The V gene lost 2 bases and the J gene lost 5 bases, with 16 bases spanning the gap. Per the germline V gene, CDR1 is SGHAT and CDR2 is FQNNGV. The CDR3 contains 15 residues. This CDR3 is CASSLLGRVRDEQYF. CDR3 in DNA: TGTGCCAGCAGCTTATTGGGCAGGGTAAGGGACGAGCAGTACTTC.

In its sample, this clone was seen a few times. The V and J genes are TRBV7-3 and TRBJ1-6; TRBD1 matches 7 bases. CDR1 and CDR2 (germline): SGHTA, FQGTGA. This CDR3 is 15 amino acids long. V lost 2 bases, J lost 6 bases, and 4 bases stayed unmatched. The CDR3 protein is CASSLAGGGNSPLHF. CDR3 nucleotides: TGTGCCAGCAGCTTAGCAGGGGGTGGTAATTCACCCCTCCACTTT.

The V and J genes are TRBV11-2 and TRBJ1-3; D not certain. This CDR3 has 16 residues. Germline V lookup: CDR1 SGHAT, CDR2 FQNNGV. V was pared by 1 base and J by 2 bases, with 12 bases between. CDR3 region: CASSLVQIYPGNTIYF. In DNA, the CDR3 is TGTGCCAGCAGCTTAGTTCAGATCTACCCTGGAAACACCATATATTTT.

This clone appeared a few times. The chain has TRBV1 and TRBJ1-5; the table's TRBD1 call for D was not verified on the DNA. TRBV1 is flagged as a pseudogene. The CDR3 runs to 17 residues. This chain's CDR3 is CTSSHKDRVLGNQPQHF. CDR3 in DNA: TGCACCAGCAGCCACAAGGACAGGGTGTTGGGGAATCAGCCCCAGCATTTT.

The genes are TRBV6-6 and TRBJ1-5; 7 nucleotides agree with TRBD1. This CDR3 region has 15 residues. The germline CDR1 and CDR2 sequences are MNHNY and SVGAGI (reference sequence). Trimming cost V 4 bases and J 1 base; bases outside gene matches: 4. Here the CDR3 reads CASSSNRGSNQPQHF. The CDR3 DNA reads TGTGCCAGCAGTTCAAACAGGGGAAGCAATCAGCCCCAGCATTTT.

This clone was found a few times. The chain has TRBV25-1 and TRBJ2-4; 9 bases are a match to TRBD1. Germline lookup yields CDR1 MGHDK and CDR2 SYGVNS. The CDR3 totals 14 residues. Trimming removed 4 bases from V and 6 bases from J; junction bases left unmatched: 4. The CDR3 spells CASSAQGAGNIQYF. The CDR3 nucleotides are TGTGCCAGCAGTGCACAGGGGGCGGGAAACATTCAGTACTTC. The full variable domain, completed using reference TRBV25-1 and TRBJ2-4, is EADIYQTPRYLVIGTGKKITLECSQTMGHDKMYWYQQDPGMELHLIHYSYGVNSTEKGDLSSESTVSRIRTEHFPLTLESARPSHTSQYLCASSAQGAGNIQYFGAGTRLSVL.

The rearrangement joins TRBV6-6 to TRBJ1-2; 8 bases fit TRBD1. This CDR3 has 15 residues. Germline CDR1 reads MNHNY; CDR2 reads SVGAGI (reference sequence). Germline trimming cut 6 bases from V and 2 bases from J; bases unmatched to any gene: 8. This CDR3 is CASRSSWTGNYGYTF. DNA for the CDR3: TGTGCCAGCAGATCGTCTTGGACAGGGAACTATGGCTACACCTTC.